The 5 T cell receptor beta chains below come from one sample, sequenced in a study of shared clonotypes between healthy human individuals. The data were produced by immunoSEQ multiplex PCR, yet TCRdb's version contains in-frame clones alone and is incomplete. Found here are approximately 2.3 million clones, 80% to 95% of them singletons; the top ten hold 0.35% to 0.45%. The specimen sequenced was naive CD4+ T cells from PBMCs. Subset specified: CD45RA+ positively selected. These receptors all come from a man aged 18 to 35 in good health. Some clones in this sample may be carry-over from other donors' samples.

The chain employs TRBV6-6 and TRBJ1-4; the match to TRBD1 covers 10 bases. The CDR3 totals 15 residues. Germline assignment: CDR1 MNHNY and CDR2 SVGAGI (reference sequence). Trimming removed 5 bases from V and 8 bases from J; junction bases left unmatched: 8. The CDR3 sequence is CASSRSGQGREKLFF. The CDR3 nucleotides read TGTGCCAGCAGTCGATCGGGACAGGGGAGGGAAAAACTGTTTTTT.

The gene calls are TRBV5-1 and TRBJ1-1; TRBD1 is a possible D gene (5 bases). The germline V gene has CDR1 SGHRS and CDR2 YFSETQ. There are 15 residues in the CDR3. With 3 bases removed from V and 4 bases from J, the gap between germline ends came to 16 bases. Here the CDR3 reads CASSSLTLGGTEAFF. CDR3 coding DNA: TGCGCCAGCAGCTCCTTGACGCTTGGGGGCACTGAAGCTTTCTTT.

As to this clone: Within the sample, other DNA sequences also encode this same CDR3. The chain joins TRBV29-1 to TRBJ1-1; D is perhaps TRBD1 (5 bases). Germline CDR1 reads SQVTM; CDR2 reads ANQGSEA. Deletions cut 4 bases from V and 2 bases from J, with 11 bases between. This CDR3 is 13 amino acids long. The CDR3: CSVVRGLNTEAFF. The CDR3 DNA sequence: TGCAGCGTTGTAAGGGGACTTAACACTGAAGCTTTCTTT.

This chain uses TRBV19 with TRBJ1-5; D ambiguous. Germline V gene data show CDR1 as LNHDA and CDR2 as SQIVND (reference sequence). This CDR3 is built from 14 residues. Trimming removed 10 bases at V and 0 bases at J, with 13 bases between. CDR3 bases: TGTGCCACCTGTATCACAGATAGCAATCAGCCCCAGCATTTT. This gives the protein CATCITDSNQPQHF.

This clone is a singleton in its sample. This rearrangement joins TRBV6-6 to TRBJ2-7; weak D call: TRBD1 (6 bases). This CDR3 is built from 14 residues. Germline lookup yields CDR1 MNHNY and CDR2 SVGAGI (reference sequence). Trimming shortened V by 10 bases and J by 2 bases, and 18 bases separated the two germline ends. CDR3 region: CATAVLQGPYEQYF. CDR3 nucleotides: TGTGCCACCGCGGTTCTTCAGGGGCCCTACGAGCAGTACTTC.